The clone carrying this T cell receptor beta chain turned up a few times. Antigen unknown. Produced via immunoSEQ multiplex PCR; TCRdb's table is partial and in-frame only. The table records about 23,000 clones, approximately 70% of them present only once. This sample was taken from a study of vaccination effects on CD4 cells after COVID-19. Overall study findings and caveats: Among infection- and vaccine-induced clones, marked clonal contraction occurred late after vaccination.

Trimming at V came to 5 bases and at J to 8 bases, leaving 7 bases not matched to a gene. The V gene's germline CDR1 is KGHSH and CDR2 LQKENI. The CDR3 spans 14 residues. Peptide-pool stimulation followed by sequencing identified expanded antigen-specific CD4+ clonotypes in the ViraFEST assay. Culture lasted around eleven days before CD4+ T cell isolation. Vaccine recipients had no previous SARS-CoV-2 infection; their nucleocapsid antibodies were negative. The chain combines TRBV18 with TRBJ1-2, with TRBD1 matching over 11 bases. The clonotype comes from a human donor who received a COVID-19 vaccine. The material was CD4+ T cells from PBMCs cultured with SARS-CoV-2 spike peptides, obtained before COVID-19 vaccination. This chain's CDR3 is CASSDRDRGTGYTF. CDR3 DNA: TGTGCCAGCTCAGACCGGGACAGGGGGACCGGCTACACCTTC.